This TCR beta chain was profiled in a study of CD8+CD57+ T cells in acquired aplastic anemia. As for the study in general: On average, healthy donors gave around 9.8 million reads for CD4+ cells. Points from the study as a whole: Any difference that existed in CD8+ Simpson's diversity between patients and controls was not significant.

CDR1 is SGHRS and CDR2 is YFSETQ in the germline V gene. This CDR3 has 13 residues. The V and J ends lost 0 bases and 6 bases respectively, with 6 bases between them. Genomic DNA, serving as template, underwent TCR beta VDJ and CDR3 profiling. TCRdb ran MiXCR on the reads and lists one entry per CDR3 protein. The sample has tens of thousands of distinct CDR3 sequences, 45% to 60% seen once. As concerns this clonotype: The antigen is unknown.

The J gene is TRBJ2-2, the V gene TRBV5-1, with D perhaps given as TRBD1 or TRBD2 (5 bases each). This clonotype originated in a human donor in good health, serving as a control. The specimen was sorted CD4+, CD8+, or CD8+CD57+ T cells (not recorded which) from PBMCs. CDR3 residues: CASSLAGPGELFF. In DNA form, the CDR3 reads TGCGCCAGCAGCTTGGCGGGGCCCGGGGAGCTGTTTTTT.